The 18 T cell receptor beta chains listed next were all sequenced from one sample in a study of T-cell reconstitution after alpha-beta-depleted transplantation in children. During its preparation, the TCRbeta library received unique molecular identifiers. MiXCR was run by TCRdb on the PCR reads, yielding one entry per CDR3 protein. This sample carries about 580,000 distinct CDR3 sequences, about 21% of them seen once, and the ten largest clones take 14%. This sample comprised PBMCs, mostly from graft donor cells, obtained 360 days after TCRalphabeta/CD19-depleted stem cell transplant. All receptors come from a boy under two years old who had a stem cell transplant for acute myeloid leukemia, so the T cells may come from the graft donor.

This clonotype has a handful of counts. The chain's CDR3 is CASSVDFSPLHF. The CDR3 coding sequence is TGTGCCAGCAGCGTAGACTTCTCACCCCTCCACTTT. J is TRBJ1-6 and V is TRBV9; no clear D. V was cut by 0 bases and J by 10 bases, with 5 bases left in between. CDR1 and CDR2 from the germline V gene are SGDLS and YYNGEE. The CDR3 runs to 12 residues.

V and J are TRBV29-1 and TRBJ2-1; 8 nucleotides agree with TRBD1. Germline loops: CDR1 SQVTM, CDR2 ANQGSEA. The CDR3 consists of 14 residues. Unmatched junction bases numbered 5, after V lost 1 base and J lost 6 bases. The CDR3 DNA sequence: TGCAGCGTTGAAGGGACAGGGATTGGCAATGAGCAGTTCTTC. Encoded protein: CSVEGTGIGNEQFF.

This clonotype was seen only a few times. This chain links TRBV20-1 with TRBJ2-7; D is perhaps TRBD1 (5 bases). From germline, CDR1 is DFQATT and CDR2 SNEGSKA (reference sequence). Trimming stripped 1 base from V and 7 bases from J, with 11 bases between. CDR3 length: 12 residues. The CDR3: CSARGRVGEQYV. The CDR3 nucleotides read TGCAGTGCTAGAGGCAGGGTTGGGGAGCAGTACGTC.

In its sample, this clonotype was seen many times. V is TRBV20-1 and J is TRBJ2-1; D uncertain. The CDR3 consists of 12 residues. Trimming pared 3 bases from V and 3 bases from J, leaving 6 bases between. Germline V gene lookup returns CDR1 DFQATT and CDR2 SNEGSKA (reference sequence). The CDR3 here is CSASSGYNEQFF. CDR3 in DNA: TGCAGTGCTAGTTCCGGCTACAATGAGCAGTTCTTC.

This clonotype was seen at least ten times. The chain combines TRBV29-1 with TRBJ2-2; D ambiguous. Germline V gives CDR1 SQVTM, CDR2 ANQGSEA. Trimming cost V 6 bases and J 5 bases, with 19 bases left between them. The CDR3 has 15 residues. CDR3 sequence: CSVQPGLMGTGELFF. The CDR3 bases are TGCAGCGTGCAGCCGGGCCTTATGGGAACCGGGGAGCTGTTTTTT.

The J gene is TRBJ2-3, the V gene TRBV12-3 or TRBV12-4, with 7 nucleotides matching TRBD1. This CDR3 region has 16 residues. V trimming: 5 bases; J trimming: 2 bases; junction bases outside the gene matches: 10. The CDR3 bases are TGTGCCAGCAGTGTATTACCGGGACAGAACACAGATACGCAGTATTTT. Amino acid sequence: CASSVLPGQNTDTQYF.

This clonotype has more than one count but fewer than ten. The V and J genes are TRBV12-3 or TRBV12-4 and TRBJ2-7; D may correspond to TRBD1 or TRBD2 (5 bases each). The CDR3 covers 16 residues. V lost 3 bases, J lost 0 bases, and 15 bases lay in between. For the CDR3, the DNA is TGTGCCAGCAGTTTTGGGGGTGGAACGAGCTCCTACGAGCAGTACTTC. It specifies CASSFGGGTSSYEQYF.

This clonotype was seen a few times. V gene TRBV6-1 combines with J gene TRBJ1-5, with TRBD1 matching 8 bases. CDR1 is MNHNS, CDR2 SASEGT, per germline. This CDR3 is built from 14 residues. V was pared by 5 bases and J by 7 bases, with 7 bases of the junction left unmatched. CDR3 region: CASSPPRGQQPQHF. In DNA form, the CDR3 reads TGTGCCAGCAGTCCTCCCAGGGGGCAACAGCCCCAGCATTTT.

The table lists this clonotype with a few counts. The chain links TRBV6-1 to TRBJ1-1; possible D gene TRBD1, 5 bases. Germline lookup yields CDR1 MNHNS and CDR2 SASEGT. This CDR3 region has 16 residues. With 6 bases removed from V and 1 base from J, the gap between germline ends came to 18 bases. CDR3 in DNA: TGTGCCAGCAGCTCCACTGAGGGGTTCCCGAACACTGAAGCTTTCTTT. Translation gives CASSSTEGFPNTEAFF.

The CDR3 sequence: CASSLRLAALLGETQYF. For the CDR3, the DNA is TGTGCCAGCAGCTTAAGACTAGCGGCCCTATTAGGGGAGACCCAGTACTTC. The V call is TRBV11-3, the J call TRBJ2-5; 9 nucleotides align to TRBD2. The CDR3 consists of 17 residues. With V trimmed by 2 bases and J by 5 bases, 12 bases remained unmatched. Germline loops: CDR1 SGHNT, CDR2 YENEEA. The variable domain in full, with the rest retrieved from reference TRBV11-3 and TRBJ2-5, is EAGVVQSPRYKIIEKKQPVAFWCNPISGHNTLYWYLQNLGQGPELLIRYENEEAVDDSQLPKDRFSAERLKGVDSTLKIQPAELGDSAVYLCASSLRLAALLGETQYFGPGTRLLVL.

The J gene is TRBJ2-2, the V gene TRBV7-6, with unresolved D. This CDR3 has 16 amino acids. Trimming pared 1 base from V and 0 bases from J, leaving 9 bases between. Germline V gene sequence: CDR1 SGHVS, CDR2 FNYEAQ. CDR3 region: CASSLGSSANTGELFF. The CDR3 DNA reads as TGTGCCAGCAGCTTAGGCAGCAGCGCGAACACCGGGGAGCTGTTTTTT.

The V call is TRBV4-3, the J call TRBJ2-1; TRBD2 aligns across 7 bases. Germline CDR1 and CDR2: LGHNA and YSLEER. The CDR3 runs to 15 residues. Germline trimming cut 0 bases from V and 10 bases from J; bases unmatched to any gene: 9. The CDR3 sequence: CASSQESGAITEQFF. The CDR3 region has the DNA TGCGCCAGCAGCCAAGAGAGCGGGGCGATAACCGAGCAGTTCTTC.

The sample holds many counts of this clonotype. The CDR3 reads CASSLASGNVPYNEQFF. For the CDR3, the DNA is TGCGCCAGCAGCTTGGCTAGCGGCAACGTCCCGTACAATGAGCAGTTCTTC. The chain uses TRBV5-1 and TRBJ2-1; 7 nucleotides line up with TRBD2. This CDR3 region has 17 residues. J gave up 4 bases and V 0 bases, and 10 bases lay outside the gene matches. Germline V gene lookup returns CDR1 SGHRS and CDR2 YFSETQ.

In its sample, this clonotype was seen a few times. The gene calls are TRBV15 and TRBJ2-2; 9 bases map to TRBD1. This CDR3 region has 16 residues. V was clipped by 5 bases and J by 4 bases; unmatched bases: 8. Germline CDR1 reads LNHNV; CDR2 reads YYDKDF (reference sequence). As DNA, the CDR3 is TGTGCCACCAGCGCCCCGGGACAGGGCCCCACCGGGGAGCTGTTTTTT. Its protein is CATSAPGQGPTGELFF.

The chain links TRBV20-1 to TRBJ2-5; 10 nucleotides align to TRBD2. The CDR3 is made up of 14 amino acids. CDR1 is DFQATT and CDR2 is SNEGSKA in the germline V gene (reference sequence). V shed 4 bases and J 5 bases; nucleotides not matched to a gene: 7. The CDR3 bases are TGCAGTGCTAATCTAGCGGGGGTAAAGGAGACCCAGTACTTC. This gives the protein CSANLAGVKETQYF.

This clonotype appeared many times. The rearrangement uses TRBV20-1 and TRBJ2-5; 9 positions match TRBD2. Trimming took 6 bases from V and 1 from J; bases not matched to a gene: 6. CDR3 length equals 14 residues. CDR1 DFQATT and CDR2 SNEGSKA come from the germline V gene (reference sequence). CDR3 sequence: CSAPVAGAQETQYF. DNA of the CDR3: TGCAGTGCCCCTGTAGCGGGAGCCCAAGAGACCCAGTACTTC.

This clonotype has at least ten counts. Here the CDR3 DNA reads TGTGCCAGCAGTCTGGGGGTCGGGGAGCAGTTCTTC. This encodes CASSLGVGEQFF. The chain couples TRBV27 to TRBJ2-1; perhaps D is TRBD1 or TRBD2 (5 bases each). Trimming cost V 5 bases and J 10 bases, with 12 bases left between them. The CDR3 has 12 residues. The germline CDR1 and CDR2 sequences are MNHEY and SMNVEV (reference sequence).

This clonotype appeared a single time. This chain connects TRBV11-1 to TRBJ2-1, with 12 nucleotides matching TRBD2. The CDR3 has 19 residues. V dropped 5 bases and J dropped 0; count of bases not matched to a gene: 11. Per the germline V gene, CDR1 is SGHAT and CDR2 is FQDESV (reference sequence). The CDR3: CASSPNTGLAGSSYNEQFF. The CDR3 bases are TGTGCCAGCAGCCCTAACACCGGACTAGCGGGGAGCTCCTACAATGAGCAGTTCTTC.